These 30 T cell receptor beta chains share one sample of origin, sequenced in a study of blood T cells in healthy people across ages. Then a second PCR, running about 6 to 11 cycles, was carried out with a sample-barcoded 5' primer and a J-beta primer mix. TCRdb re-analysed the 5' RACE reads in MiXCR, keeping a single row per CDR3 protein. The sample lists hundreds of thousands of distinct CDR3 sequences; 49% were seen once. The sequenced sample consisted of blood. Source of these receptors: a woman aged 60-75 years in good health.

V usage is TRBV6-2 or TRBV6-3 and J usage is TRBJ2-1, with 9 bases aligning to TRBD2. Germline V gene sequence: CDR1 MNHEY, CDR2 SVGEGT. The V segment lost 6 bases and the J segment 8 bases; nucleotides outside the gene matches: 8. CDR3 length: 14 residues. CDR3 coding DNA: TGTGCCAGCAGACCTGTAGCGGGAGTTTATGAGCAGTTCTTC. Translation: CASRPVAGVYEQFF.

V gene TRBV28 combines with J gene TRBJ2-7; TRBD1 is a possible D gene (5 bases). CDR3 size: 14 residues. Between the trimmed V and J ends, which lost 4 bases and 2 bases, there was a span of 12 bases. Looked up from germline, CDR1 is MDHEN and CDR2 is SYDVKM. Here the CDR3 reads CASSWARQPYEQYF. DNA of the CDR3: TGTGCCAGCAGTTGGGCGAGACAGCCCTACGAGCAGTACTTC.

The rearrangement uses TRBV9 and TRBJ2-1; TRBD2 matches 7 bases. Germline values: CDR1 SGDLS, CDR2 YYNGEE. The CDR3 runs 14 residues. V dropped 2 bases and J dropped 10; count of bases not matched to a gene: 9. The DNA for the CDR3 is TGTGCCAGCAGCGTCGGCGGGAGTCAACGGGAGCAGTTCTTC. It yields the protein CASSVGGSQREQFF.

The gene calls are TRBV12-3 or TRBV12-4 and TRBJ1-2, with unresolved D. The CDR3 is 11 residues long. Trimming removed 5 bases at V and 3 bases at J, with 4 bases between. This CDR3 is CASSNDYGYTF. DNA for the CDR3: TGTGCCAGCAGTAACGACTATGGCTACACCTTC.

This rearrangement joins TRBV7-2 to TRBJ2-1, with a weak D call TRBD2 (6 bases). Germline CDR1 reads SGHTA; CDR2 reads FQGNSA. This CDR3 has 14 residues. The V end lost 4 bases, the J end lost 5 bases, and 12 bases lay between the germline ends. In nucleotides, the CDR3 is TGTGCCAGCAGCTCTGGGGGGTTCAACAATGAGCAGTTCTTC. This encodes CASSSGGFNNEQFF. Together with reference TRBV7-2 and TRBJ2-1, the CDR3 gives the full variable domain: GAGVSQSPSNKVTEKGKDVELRCDPISGHTALYWYRQSLGQGLEFLIYFQGNSAPDKSGLPSDRFSAERTGGSVSTLTIQRTQQEDSAVYLCASSSGGFNNEQFFGPGTRLTVL.

The CDR3 DNA follows: TGCAGTGCTAGAGATCACAGCTGGGAGCAGTTCTTC. Its protein product is CSARDHSWEQFF. The chain has TRBV20-1 and TRBJ2-1; D is undetermined. The germline gives CDR1 DFQATT, CDR2 SNEGSKA (reference sequence). The length of the CDR3 is 12 residues. Trimming left V 0 bases short and J 10 bases short, with 10 bases between.

This sequence joins TRBV28 and TRBJ2-1; 11 bases are a match to TRBD2. Looked up from germline, CDR1 is MDHEN and CDR2 is SYDVKM. This CDR3 is 14 amino acids long. J was trimmed by 1 base and V by 10 bases; bases with no gene match: 3. The CDR3 reads CATTSGGSYNEQFF. The CDR3, as DNA: TGTGCCACCACTAGCGGGGGTTCCTACAATGAGCAGTTCTTC. Using reference TRBV28 and TRBJ2-1 for the parts outside the CDR3, the full variable domain is DVKVTQSSRYLVKRTGEKVFLECVQDMDHENMFWYRQDPGLGLRLIYFSYDVKMKEKGDIPEGYSVSREKKERFSLILESASTNQTSMYLCATTSGGSYNEQFFGPGTRLTVL.

The chain has TRBV12-3 or TRBV12-4 and TRBJ2-6; D gene uncertain. The CDR3 totals 15 residues. V lost 3 bases, J lost 2 bases, and 8 bases lay in between. CDR3 sequence reads: CASSLELTGANVLTF. The CDR3 nucleotides read TGTGCCAGCAGTTTGGAGCTGACTGGGGCCAACGTCCTGACTTTC.

This chain connects TRBV5-1 to TRBJ2-1; TRBD2 aligns across 11 bases. The CDR3 is 15 amino acids. CDR1 and CDR2 (germline): SGHRS, YFSETQ. Trimming at V came to 1 base and at J to 8 bases, leaving 5 bases not matched to a gene. CDR3 nucleotide sequence: TGCGCCAGCAGCTTGACTAGCGGGAGATTGGATGAGCAGTTCTTC. This encodes CASSLTSGRLDEQFF.

This chain uses TRBV20-1 with TRBJ2-3; TRBD1 aligns across 7 bases. Unmatched junction bases numbered 3, after V lost 4 bases and J lost 2 bases. Germline CDR1 and CDR2: DFQATT and SNEGSKA (reference sequence). CDR3 length: 13 amino acids. CDR3 sequence reads: CSANGQVTDTQYF. CDR3 DNA: TGCAGTGCTAATGGACAGGTCACAGATACGCAGTATTTT.

V is TRBV7-7 and J is TRBJ2-4; maybe TRBD2 (5 bases). The DNA matches TRBJ2-7 better at its end, which makes the J call doubtful. Germline V gene sequence: CDR1 SSHAT, CDR2 FNYEAQ (reference sequence). This CDR3 comprises 13 residues. CDR3 region: CASSPGVGFEQYF. In nucleotides, the CDR3 is TGTGCCAGCAGCCCCGGGGTGGGCTTCGAGCAGTACTTC.

The CDR3 coding sequence is TGCAGTGCTCGGGACATGGAGTTTGACACTGAAGCTTTCTTT. Its protein is CSARDMEFDTEAFF. V is TRBV20-1 and J is TRBJ1-1; maybe TRBD1 (6 bases). CDR3 length: 14 amino acids. CDR1 DFQATT and CDR2 SNEGSKA come from the germline V gene (reference sequence). V was trimmed by 5 bases and J by 3 bases, leaving 16 bases between them.

This clonotype was seen more than once but under ten times. The rearrangement joins TRBV5-1 to TRBJ2-7; 9 positions agree with TRBD1. Germline V CDR1 and CDR2: SGHRS, YFSETQ. With 4 bases clipped from V and 5 bases from J, the junction kept 10 bases outside the gene matches. This CDR3 region has 15 residues. The CDR3 reads CASSIRDRETDEQYF. DNA of the CDR3: TGCGCCAGCAGCATACGGGACAGGGAAACTGACGAGCAGTACTTC.

This clonotype has only a few counts. The chain uses TRBV4-2 and TRBJ2-2; D is undetermined. Trimming took 0 bases from V and 2 from J, leaving 10 bases between them. CDR1 and CDR2 (germline): LGHNA, YNFKEQ. The CDR3 totals 16 residues. The CDR3 DNA is TGTGCCAGCAGCCAAGATGTCGCAGCCAACACCGGGGAGCTGTTTTTT. Translation: CASSQDVAANTGELFF.

This clonotype was counted between two and nine times. The V gene is TRBV15, the J gene TRBJ2-7; no clear D. Germline V gene data show CDR1 as LNHNV and CDR2 as YYDKDF (reference sequence). The V end lost 0 bases, the J end lost 3 bases, and 6 bases lay between the germline ends. The CDR3 is 13 amino acids. CDR3 in amino acids: CATSRDAVYEQYF. CDR3 DNA sequence: TGTGCCACCAGCAGAGACGCAGTCTACGAGCAGTACTTC.

This chain uses TRBV7-2 with TRBJ1-2; 11 bases are a match to TRBD1. Per the germline V gene, CDR1 is SGHTA and CDR2 is FQGNSA. Trimming cost V 4 bases and J 5 bases; bases outside gene matches: 6. This CDR3 has 15 amino acids. The CDR3 here is CASSYRTGGQYGYTF. CDR3 coding DNA: TGTGCCAGCAGCTATCGGACAGGGGGCCAGTATGGCTACACCTTC.

This chain links TRBV5-1 with TRBJ2-5, with D possibly being TRBD1 or TRBD2 (6 bases each). The CDR3 is 15 amino acids. The germline V gene has CDR1 SGHRS and CDR2 YFSETQ. V gave up 5 bases and J gave up 4 bases, with 18 bases separating them. The CDR3 DNA sequence: TGCGCCAGCAGTCCAATTCGGGGGCGAGGAGAGACCCAGTACTTC. Its translation is CASSPIRGRGETQYF.

There are a few counts of this clonotype. The chain uses TRBV9 and TRBJ2-1; D ambiguous. Trimming left V 2 bases short and J 5 bases short, with 8 bases between. This CDR3 spans 13 amino acids. Germline V gene lookup returns CDR1 SGDLS and CDR2 YYNGEE. The DNA for the CDR3 is TGTGCCAGCAGCGTTGGACCGAACAATGAGCAGTTCTTC. It codes for CASSVGPNNEQFF.

This sequence joins TRBV10-3 and TRBJ1-1; 10 bases align to TRBD1. Germline-derived CDR1 and CDR2 are ENHRY and SYGVKD. V shed 6 bases and J 5 bases; nucleotides not matched to a gene: 3. The CDR3 has 13 residues. The CDR3 DNA reads TGTGCCATCAGCGGACAGGGGGAAACTGAAGCTTTCTTT. Its translation is CAISGQGETEAFF.

This clonotype appeared a few times. V usage is TRBV6-2 or TRBV6-3 and J usage is TRBJ2-1; tentative D call: TRBD1 (6 bases). Trimming removed 2 bases at V and 3 bases at J, with 20 bases between. CDR1 and CDR2 (germline): MNHEY, SVGEGT. The CDR3 consists of 18 residues. CDR3 nucleotides: TGTGCCAGCAGTTACCATGTCACCGTTACAGGGTACTACAATGAGCAGTTCTTC. Its protein is CASSYHVTVTGYYNEQFF.

The chain has TRBV12-3 or TRBV12-4 and TRBJ2-7; 9 nucleotides line up with TRBD2. The CDR3 is 18 residues long. Germline trimming cut 1 base from V and 2 bases from J; bases unmatched to any gene: 12. In nucleotides, the CDR3 is TGTGCCAGCAGTTTAGGGGGCCAGGCTAGCGGGGCCCCCTACGAGCAGTACTTC. Translated, it gives CASSLGGQASGAPYEQYF.

V gene TRBV29-1 combines with J gene TRBJ1-2; TRBD1 aligns across 7 bases. The CDR3 runs 11 residues. Germline V gene sequence: CDR1 SQVTM, CDR2 ANQGSEA. The V and J ends lost 6 bases and 8 bases, in that order; junction bases with no gene match: 6. CDR3 residues: CSVRTGLGYTF. The CDR3 nucleotides read TGCAGCGTGCGGACAGGACTGGGCTACACCTTC.

The rearrangement uses TRBV9 and TRBJ1-2, with unresolved D. The germline V gene encodes CDR1 SGDLS and CDR2 YYNGEE. With 3 bases removed from V and 4 bases from J, the gap between germline ends came to 7 bases. The CDR3 totals 12 residues. Here the CDR3 DNA reads TGTGCCAGCAGCGCGCAGAGCTATGGCTACACCTTC. Protein product: CASSAQSYGYTF.

This clonotype has only a few counts. This chain joins TRBV18 and TRBJ2-1; perhaps TRBD2 as D (5 bases). Matching the DNA end better, TRBJ2-7 makes the J call doubtful. Germline loops: CDR1 KGHSH, CDR2 LQKENI. The CDR3 is 15 residues long. CDR3 residues: CASSPQGSSYNEQYF. Written as DNA, the CDR3 is TGTGCCAGCTCACCCCAAGGGAGCTCCTACAATGAGCAGTACTTC.

Written as DNA, the CDR3 is TGTGCCAGCAGCGTAGACCTAGCGAGGCAGACCCAGTACTTC. It is translated as CASSVDLARQTQYF. This sequence joins TRBV9 and TRBJ2-4, with a weak D call TRBD2 (6 bases). The J call could be wrong; TRBJ2-5 is a better fit for the DNA end. Looked up from germline, CDR1 is SGDLS and CDR2 is YYNGEE. This CDR3 is 14 amino acids long.

The V gene is TRBV12-3 or TRBV12-4, the J gene TRBJ1-1, with D unresolved. This CDR3 comprises 12 residues. Trimming took off 3 bases at V and 10 bases at J, with 12 bases between the two ends. The CDR3 here is CASSLIRSGAFF. The CDR3 nucleotides are TGTGCCAGCAGTTTGATCCGGAGCGGAGCTTTCTTT.

This clonotype was seen a few times. The CDR3 region is CASSPAGGRNYEQYF. Written as DNA, the CDR3 is TGTGCCAGCAGCCCGGCGGGCGGGAGAAACTACGAGCAGTACTTC. V gene TRBV7-2 combines with J gene TRBJ2-7, with 7 bases that match TRBD2. The CDR3 consists of 15 residues. In germline, CDR1 is SGHTA, CDR2 FQGNSA. The ends lost 5 bases at V and 3 bases at J; junction bases unmatched: 10.

This clonotype was observed a handful of times. The rearrangement joins TRBV6-2 or TRBV6-3 to TRBJ1-6; the D gene is possibly TRBD1 (5 bases). There are 17 residues in the CDR3. The V end lost 4 bases, the J end lost 10 bases, and 23 bases lay between the germline ends. Germline V gene lookup returns CDR1 MNHEY and CDR2 SVGEGT. CDR3 nucleotide sequence: TGTGCCAGCAGTTGGGGAACGACGGGGCCGCCGAGATCACCCCTCCACTTT. Translating it yields CASSWGTTGPPRSPLHF.

The rearrangement joins TRBV5-1 to TRBJ2-7; D is possibly TRBD2 (5 bases). Germline loops: CDR1 SGHRS, CDR2 YFSETQ. Trimming left V 4 bases short and J 2 bases short, with 10 bases between. This CDR3 region has 13 residues. The CDR3 DNA is TGCGCCAGCAGCGCGGACGGGACCTACGAGCAGTACTTC. Protein product: CASSADGTYEQYF. The entire variable domain, with the rest obtained from reference TRBV5-1 and TRBJ2-7, is as follows: KAGVTQTPRYLIKTRGQQVTLSCSPISGHRSVSWYQQTPGQGLQFLFEYFSETQRNKGNFPGRFSGRQFSNSRSEMNVSTLELGDSALYLCASSADGTYEQYFGPGTRLTVT.

The chain uses TRBV21-1 and TRBJ1-1; TRBD1 is the table's D call, not checked against the DNA. TRBV21-1 is a recognized pseudogene. CDR3 length: 16 amino acids. CDR3 residues: CATRRYEGAGNTEAFF. CDR3 DNA: TGTGCCACCCGGAGGTATGAGGGGGCGGGGAACACTGAAGCTTTCTTT.